These T cell receptor beta chains were read from a single sample in a study of control samples from healthy donors and cancer patients. Here immunoSEQ multiplex PCR was the method, and the copy in TCRdb shows in-frame clones only, minus some. The sample includes around 50,000 clones, roughly 94% seen only once; the top ten take approximately 2.3%. Input material: blood. The source is a man younger than 45 in good health. Each CDR3 is given with its conserved first and last residue. Each record gives: D gene, clone size, J gene, V gene, CDR3 DNA, CDR3 protein. A D gene is named only where the DNA matches it firmly. Size is stated for part of the rows, as once, few or many counts, or as a class when the clone is expanded.

TRBD2,.,TRBJ2-2,TRBV10-1,TGCGCCAGCACCGCGGCTAGCGGGAGCCCGTTTTGGGAGACCGGGGAGCTGTTTTTT,CASTAASGSPFWETGELFF
TRBD1,.,TRBJ1-1,TRBV27,TGTGCCAGCAGTATATACGACAGGGAGGGCACTGAAGCTTTCTTT,CASSIYDREGTEAFF
.,.,TRBJ2-4,TRBV5-1,TGCGCCAGCAGCTTGGAGATGGCCAAAAACATTCAGTACTTC,CASSLEMAKNIQYF
.,.,TRBJ1-1,TRBV28,TGTGCCAGCAGTTTATCGGGGGCGCCTATACGAGGCACTGAAGCTTTCTTT,CASSLSGAPIRGTEAFF
.,.,TRBJ2-3,TRBV25-1,TGTGCCAGCAGTGAAGTGCAGGGGGGGACAGATACGCAGTATTTT,CASSEVQGGTDTQYF
TRBD2,.,TRBJ2-2,TRBV6-1,TGTGCCAGCAGTGAACTAGCGGGAGCCGGGGAGCTGTTTTTT,CASSELAGAGELFF
TRBD1,.,TRBJ2-5,TRBV2,TGTGCCACCTCCGTGGGGCAAGGACAGGGCGCAGAGACCCAGTACTTC,CATSVGQGQGAETQYF
TRBD1,.,TRBJ1-1,TRBV6-6,TGTGCCAGCAGTCCCGGGACAGGGGGAACTGAAGCTTTCTTT,CASSPGTGGTEAFF
.,.,TRBJ2-5,TRBV15,TGTGCCACCAGCAGAGGGCGGGATGAAGGGGGGCGGGAGACCCAGTACTTC,CATSRGRDEGGRETQYF
TRBD1,.,TRBJ2-2,TRBV5-5,TGTGCCAGCAGCTGGGACAGCCTCGGGGAGCTGTTTTTT,CASSWDSLGELFF
TRBD2,.,TRBJ2-7,TRBV5-4,TGTGCCAGCAGCTTGGTGGCTAGCGGGCCTTACGAGCAGTACTTC,CASSLVASGPYEQYF
.,.,TRBJ2-1,TRBV27,TGTGCCAGCAGCCCCACGAGAGCTGGATACAATGAGCAGTTCTTC,CASSPTRAGYNEQFF
TRBD1,.,TRBJ1-6,TRBV18,TGTGCCAGCTCACCAGGGACAGGGGTGACACCCCTCCACTTT,CASSPGTGVTPLHF
TRBD2,.,TRBJ2-3,TRBV6-1,TGTGCCAGCAGTGGGGGACTAGCAATCCGCACAGATACGCAGTATTTT,CASSGGLAIRTDTQYF
TRBD1,.,TRBJ2-5,TRBV5-4,TGTGCCAGCAGCCCGGGACAGGGAAGGGAGACCCAGTACTTC,CASSPGQGRETQYF
.,.,TRBJ1-1,TRBV5-1,TGCGCCAGCAGCTTGGAAAAGGGGACCACTGAAGCTTTCTTT,CASSLEKGTTEAFF
.,.,TRBJ1-4,TRBV5-3,TGTGCCAGAAGCTTGTGCCAAACTAATGAAAAACTGTTTTTT,CARSLCQTNEKLFF
TRBD2,once,TRBJ2-7,TRBV7-9,TGTGCCAGCAGCTCCGCGGTTTTAGCGGGAGGATACGAGCAGTACTTC,CASSSAVLAGGYEQYF
.,.,TRBJ2-1,TRBV10-1,TGCGCCAGCAGTGCAATCCGGGCCGGCGCCTACAATGAGCAGTTCTTC,CASSAIRAGAYNEQFF
.,.,TRBJ2-7,TRBV5-1,TGCGCCAGCAGTCATAAGGGCAGTTCCTCCTACGAGCAGTACTTC,CASSHKGSSSYEQYF
TRBD1,.,TRBJ2-3,TRBV9,TGTGCCAGCAGCGGCATTGACAGGGGTGAGGATACGCAGTATTTT,CASSGIDRGEDTQYF
TRBD2,.,TRBJ2-1,TRBV10-2,TGCGCCAGCGGGACTAGGGGCTACAATGAGCAGTTCTTC,CASGTRGYNEQFF
TRBD1,.,TRBJ2-1,TRBV18,TGTGCCAGCTCACCGGGACAGGCCGGGACTTCCTACAATGAGCAGTTCTTC,CASSPGQAGTSYNEQFF
TRBD1,.,TRBJ1-1,TRBV27,TGTGCCAGCAGTTTATCTGACAGGGCAAGGAACACTGAAGCTTTCTTT,CASSLSDRARNTEAFF
.,once,TRBJ1-6,TRBV11-2,TGTGCCAGCAGCGCGACTGGGGCCAGGGAAGGAAATTCACCCCTCCACTTT,CASSATGAREGNSPLHF
.,.,TRBJ2-1,TRBV6-5,TGTGCCAGCAGGTACTTTCGGGGAGCCGATGAGCAGTTCTTC,CASRYFRGADEQFF
.,.,TRBJ2-7,TRBV5-1,TGCGCCAGCAGCTTGGTTAGGGGGGAGGATTACGAGCAGTACTTC,CASSLVRGEDYEQYF
.,.,TRBJ2-1,TRBV6-5,TGTGCCAGCACTCGGGGGCCCCGCTCCTACAATGAGCAGTTCTTC,CASTRGPRSYNEQFF
TRBD2,.,TRBJ2-2,TRBV4-3,TGCGCCAGCAGCCAATCAGGCGGGAGAAACACCGGGGAGCTGTTTTTT,CASSQSGGRNTGELFF
.,.,TRBJ1-2,TRBV4-1,TGCGCCAGCAGCCAAGAACCCTCGACAGGCAACTATGGCTACACCTTC,CASSQEPSTGNYGYTF
.,.,TRBJ2-1,TRBV6-4,TGTGCCAGCAGTGACTCGACTAACAATGAGCAGTTCTTC,CASSDSTNNEQFF
TRBD1,.,TRBJ1-2,TRBV9,TGTGCCAGCAGAGGCACCGGGACAGGGATCCCAGGGGGCTACACCTTC,CASRGTGTGIPGGYTF
.,.,TRBJ1-2,TRBV5-4,TGTGCCAGCAGCTTGGCGGACAGCCCCTTTCTGGGCTACACCTTC,CASSLADSPFLGYTF
.,.,TRBJ2-1,TRBV27,TGTGCCAGCAGTTTCTTAGGGGGGTATGAGCAGTTCTTC,CASSFLGGYEQFF
.,.,TRBJ2-3,TRBV5-1,TGCGCCAGCAGCTTATCAGGGGTTCGCACAGATACGCAGTATTTT,CASSLSGVRTDTQYF
.,.,TRBJ1-1,TRBV7-8,TGTGCCAGCAGCTTACAGGGTATGGTAACTTTCTTT,CASSLQGMVTFF
TRBD1,.,TRBJ1-3,TRBV4-1,TGCGCCACCAGCCCCCCAGGGGGGGGAAAGGTTCGAACTGGAAACACCATATATTTT,CATSPPGGGKVRTGNTIYF
TRBD1,.,TRBJ2-3,TRBV24-1,TGTGCCACCAGTGATCCCGGGACAGGGGCAAACACAGATACGCAGTATTTT,CATSDPGTGANTDTQYF
.,.,TRBJ1-6,TRBV2,TGTGCCAGCAGGATCCCCCCCCGTTTAGTGGGGTCCTATAATTCACCCCTCCACTTT,CASRIPPRLVGSYNSPLHF
.,.,TRBJ1-5,TRBV7-3,TGTGCCAGCAGCTTAACCGCCAATCAGCCCCAGCATTTT,CASSLTANQPQHF
.,.,TRBJ1-5,TRBV21-1,TGTGCCAGCAGCAATCTAGCGCTGGCTTGGTATAGCAATCAGCCCCAGCATTTT,CASSNLALAWYSNQPQHF
.,.,TRBJ1-6,TRBV7-9,TGTGCCAGCAGTTACAGGGTATCACCCCTCCACTTT,CASSYRVSPLHF
.,.,TRBJ2-2,TRBV9,TGTGCCAGCAGCGTAGGTGGTGGCACCGGGGAGCTGTTTTTT,CASSVGGGTGELFF
.,.,TRBJ2-1,TRBV4-1,TGCGCCAGCAGTCAGGCGTGGACGAGGGATGAGCAGTTCTTC,CASSQAWTRDEQFF
.,.,TRBJ2-7,TRBV30,TGTGCCTGGAACGGACAGATTGCCGAGCAGTACTTC,CAWNGQIAEQYF
.,once,TRBJ2-4,TRBV29-1,TGCAGCGCAACGACCGGCAAAAACATTCAGTACTTC,CSATTGKNIQYF
TRBD1,once,TRBJ2-7,TRBV5-1,TGCGCCAGCACAGGGGGCTCATCTTACGAGCAGTACTTC,CASTGGSSYEQYF
.,.,TRBJ1-5,TRBV19,TGTGCCAGTAGCCTGGGGCGGGGTGGGCAGCCCCAGCATTTT,CASSLGRGGQPQHF
TRBD2,.,TRBJ2-3,TRBV4-1,TGCGCCAGCAGCTTTAAGCGGGAGGAAAACACAGATACGCAGTATTTT,CASSFKREENTDTQYF
.,.,TRBJ1-5,TRBV4-2,TGTGCCAGCAGCCAAGACGGCGTCCAGTGGAGCAATCAGCCCCAGCATTTT,CASSQDGVQWSNQPQHF
.,.,TRBJ2-1,TRBV7-3,TGTGCCAGCAGCTTGGGTTACAATGAGCAGTTCTTC,CASSLGYNEQFF
.,.,TRBJ2-1,TRBV9,TGTGCCAGCAGCCCCGACAATGAGCAGTTCTTC,CASSPDNEQFF
TRBD1,.,TRBJ2-7,TRBV28,TGTGCCAGCAGTCTAATCGAGCCAGGGGGCATGAACGAGCAGTACTTC,CASSLIEPGGMNEQYF
TRBD1,.,TRBJ1-1,TRBV6-1,TGTGCCAGCAGTGAAAACAGGGGGTACACTGAAGCTTTCTTT,CASSENRGYTEAFF